This T cell receptor (beta chain) was identified during a study of Ad26.COV2.S vaccination and SARS-CoV-2 variants. Study background: Dosing was one shot or two shots 56 days apart.

The repertoire was sequenced with immunoSEQ multiplex PCR; TCRdb's copy has only in-frame clones and lacks some. This sample carries roughly 460,000 clones, about nine tenths of them seen once, and the ten largest clones take roughly 1.7%. Treatment defined: roughly 20 received Ad26.COV2.S at low or high dose, single or two shots; 5 received placebo; per-sample allocation not given. Sampling took place 63 days after the first vaccine or placebo injection. This clone was seen only once. Its antigen is still unknown. General study results and limits: Responses of spike-specific T cells (both CD8+ and CD4+) reportedly showed substantial breadth after vaccination.

The CDR3 spans 16 residues. Germline values: CDR1 MNHEY, CDR2 SVGAGI. J was trimmed by 7 bases and V by 2 bases; bases with no gene match: 10. This clonotype originated in a person between 18 and 65 years old who received the Ad26.COV2.S COVID-19 vaccine or a placebo. Sequencing was performed on peripheral blood, taken in a trial of Ad26.COV2.S vaccine versus placebo. The chain joins TRBV6-5 to TRBJ1-2, with TRBD1 matching over 10 bases. The CDR3 bases are TGTGCCAGCAGTTACCGCACCGGGACAGGGGCCACTGGCTACACCTTC. It yields the protein CASSYRTGTGATGYTF.